Following are 12 T cell receptor beta chains from one sample sequenced in a study of beta chain features in type 1 diabetes. All of the isolated RNA was reverse transcribed, so expressed TCRB transcripts were sequenced. Measured with immunoSEQ multiplex PCR; TCRdb has only the in-frame clones, and not every one. The sample has fewer than 30,000 clones; about two thirds are singletons. For these TCRs, the target antigens are not known. Study results and caveats: Moderate but significant shortening of TCRB CDR3s was recorded in all four CD4+ subsets from Type 1 diabetes patients.

The sequenced sample consisted of Tregs from blood. The receptors were gathered from a man younger than 35 with type 1 diabetes.

This clone was seen only once. The V gene is TRBV7-2, the J gene TRBJ2-5; the match to TRBD2 covers 13 bases. CDR1 SGHTA and CDR2 FQGNSA come from the germline V gene. J was trimmed by 5 bases and V by 4 bases; bases with no gene match: 7. This CDR3 is built from 16 residues. Written as DNA, the CDR3 is TGTGCCAGCAGCTCGAGACTAGCGGGAGGCTATGAGACCCAGTACTTC. It is translated as CASSSRLAGGYETQYF.

The chain has TRBV19 and TRBJ2-1; 8 bases agree with TRBD1. The CDR3 runs 14 residues. V lost 7 bases and J lost 2; bases outside the gene matches: 4. The V gene's germline CDR1 is LNHDA and CDR2 SQIVND (reference sequence). The CDR3 sequence: CASTLQGAYNEQFF. The CDR3 DNA reads as TGTGCCAGTACCCTACAGGGGGCCTACAATGAGCAGTTCTTC.

This chain joins TRBV6-5 and TRBJ2-6; no clear D gene. The CDR3 runs 15 residues. The ends were cut back, 0 bases at V and 1 base at J, with 4 bases in the middle. Germline V lookup: CDR1 MNHEY, CDR2 SVGAGI. CDR3 DNA sequence: TGTGCCAGCAGTTACTCGAGTTCTGGGGCCAACGTCCTGACTTTC. The encoded protein is CASSYSSSGANVLTF.

This clone came up once. The chain carries TRBV9 and TRBJ2-3, with D tentatively TRBD1 (5 bases). Germline values: CDR1 SGDLS, CDR2 YYNGEE. Deletions cut 4 bases from V and 5 bases from J, with 11 bases between. The CDR3 totals 13 residues. The CDR3 DNA follows: TGTGCCAGCAGCCCTAGTAGGGGAGATACGCAGTATTTT. It yields the protein CASSPSRGDTQYF.

The chain recombines TRBV29-1 with TRBJ2-1; 13 nucleotides line up with TRBD2. CDR1 and CDR2 (germline): SQVTM, ANQGSEA. The CDR3 has 16 amino acids. The CDR3 here is CGTSGRAANSYNEQFF. The CDR3 DNA follows: TGCGGAACTAGCGGGAGGGCGGCTAACTCCTACAATGAGCAGTTCTTC.

This sequence joins TRBV7-2 and TRBJ2-7; weak D call: TRBD1 (5 bases). The CDR3 covers 14 residues. V lost 5 bases and J lost 0, with 11 bases in between. Germline lookup yields CDR1 SGHTA and CDR2 FQGNSA. The CDR3 protein is CASSKGSGSYEQYF. CDR3 DNA: TGTGCCAGCAGCAAGGGGTCGGGCTCCTACGAGCAGTACTTC.

The V call is TRBV7-2, the J call TRBJ2-5; 15 bases agree with TRBD2. V was clipped by 4 bases and J by 5 bases; unmatched bases: 5. Germline-derived CDR1 and CDR2 are SGHTA and FQGNSA. The CDR3 has 16 amino acids. The CDR3 sequence: CASSSGLAGGYETQYF. The CDR3 nucleotides are TGTGCCAGCAGCTCGGGACTAGCGGGAGGCTATGAGACCCAGTACTTC.

This sequence joins TRBV5-5 and TRBJ1-2; D uncertain. The germline V gene encodes CDR1 SGHKS and CDR2 YYEKEE (reference sequence). The CDR3 spans 11 residues. The V gene lost 1 base and the J gene lost 7 bases, with 5 bases spanning the gap. The CDR3 coding sequence is TGTGCCAGCAGCTTGCCAGGTGGCTACACCTTC. Translating it yields CASSLPGGYTF.

This clone occurred a few times. The chain has TRBV29-1 and TRBJ2-5, with D tentatively TRBD2 (6 bases). Per germline, CDR1 SQVTM and CDR2 ANQGSEA. The CDR3 consists of 13 residues. The germline V and J ends were trimmed by 3 bases and 5 bases, with 13 bases remaining between them. This CDR3 is CSVDKASVETQYF. CDR3 bases: TGCAGCGTTGATAAGGCTAGCGTTGAGACCCAGTACTTC.

This clone was observed a handful of times. The chain recombines TRBV11-2 with TRBJ1-2, with 9 nucleotides matching TRBD1. Unmatched junction bases numbered 6, after V lost 5 bases and J lost 2 bases. This CDR3 has 15 amino acids. The germline gives CDR1 SGHAT, CDR2 FQNNGV. This chain's CDR3 is CASSPTGTGNYGYTF. In DNA form, the CDR3 reads TGTGCCAGCAGCCCGACCGGGACAGGGAACTATGGCTACACCTTC.

This clone came up a few times. At one boundary the junction diverges from the germline segment, which might be a read error. The chain carries TRBV19 and TRBJ2-7; 9 bases are a match to TRBD1. The CDR3 runs 14 residues. The germline V gene encodes CDR1 LNHDA and CDR2 SQIVND (reference sequence). CDR3 DNA sequence: TGTGCCAGTAGTCTCCGTCCCGGGACAGGGCTCAACCACTTC. It translates to CASSLRPGTGLNHF. Combining the CDR3 with reference TRBV19 and TRBJ2-7 gives the whole variable domain DGGITQSPKYLFRKEGQNVTLSCEQNLNHDAMYWYRQDPGQGLRLIYYSQIVNDFQKGDIAEGYSVSREKKESFPLTVTSAQKNPTAFYLCASSLRPGTGLNHFGPGTRLTVT.

The chain combines TRBV7-2 with TRBJ2-5, with a weak D call TRBD2 (6 bases). The CDR3 covers 16 residues. Germline CDR1 is SGHTA and CDR2 is FQGNSA. The V end was cut by 5 bases, the J end by 2 bases, with 18 bases between. In DNA form, the CDR3 reads TGTGCCAGCAGCCCTCCCGGGGGTATCTCGCAAGAGACCCAGTACTTC. Translation: CASSPPGGISQETQYF.